The text below deals with one T cell receptor beta chain. Antigen: not known. V lost 7 bases and J 7 bases, leaving 16 bases between the germline ends. This CDR3 region has 13 residues. The data are from a study of T cell responses to AZD1222 COVID-19 vaccine. Across the study: Second doses were pooled across both intervals (about 4 or about 12 weeks).

Study-level results: Donors skewed white British and female; clonal diversity was possibly underestimated. Dominant CD4 TCR responses targeted spike regions 160-218 and 743-854.

Clones were read by immunoSEQ multiplex PCR, and TCRdb kept only the in-frame ones, dropping some. The table records some 150,000 clones, about 88% of them present only once. This receptor was identified in an adult in good health. Sequences were derived from peripheral blood, sampled on day 0 of AZD1222 vaccination. The rearrangement joins TRBV12-3 or TRBV12-4 to TRBJ1-2; D ambiguous. CDR3 sequence: CASNYGGGGGYTF. The DNA of the CDR3 is TGTGCCAGCAATTACGGTGGAGGAGGTGGCTACACCTTC.